Included here is one T cell receptor beta chain sequence, with context. This CDR3 comprises 18 residues. Some clones are missing from TCRdb's copy, which holds only in-frame ones; the method was immunoSEQ multiplex PCR. The sample carries around 170,000 clones, about four fifths recorded once. This entry is derived from a study of blood T cell repertoires in COVID-19. The sequence derives from a man in his 70s with active or convalescent COVID-19. The V gene is TRBV12-2, the J gene TRBJ2-3; the listed D gene, TRBD2, was not tested against the DNA. TRBV12-2 is a recognized pseudogene. Sequencing was done on a sample of peripheral blood. CDR3 protein: CASRSWTSGRWGGDTQYF. In nucleotides, the CDR3 is TGTGCAAGTCGCTCCTGGACTAGCGGGAGGTGGGGTGGAGATACGCAGTATTTT.